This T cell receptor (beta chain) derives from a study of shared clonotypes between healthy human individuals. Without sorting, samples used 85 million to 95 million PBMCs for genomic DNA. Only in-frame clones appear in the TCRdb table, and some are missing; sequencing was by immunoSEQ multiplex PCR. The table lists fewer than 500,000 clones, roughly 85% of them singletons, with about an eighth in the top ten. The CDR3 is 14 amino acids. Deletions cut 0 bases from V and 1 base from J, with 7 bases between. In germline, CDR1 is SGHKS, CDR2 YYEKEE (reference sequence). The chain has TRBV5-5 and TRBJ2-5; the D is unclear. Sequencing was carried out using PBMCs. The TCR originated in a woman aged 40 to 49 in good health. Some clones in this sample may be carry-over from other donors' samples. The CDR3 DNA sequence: TGTGCCAGCAGCTTGGTACAGCTCCAAGAGACCCAGTACTTC. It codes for CASSLVQLQETQYF. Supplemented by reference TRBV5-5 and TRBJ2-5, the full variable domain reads DAGVTQSPTHLIKTRGQQVTLRCSPISGHKSVSWYQQVLGQGPQFIFQYYEKEERGRGNFPDRFSARQFPNYSSELNVNALLLGDSALYLCASSLVQLQETQYFGPGTRLLVL.